The 29 T cell receptor beta chains listed next were all sequenced from one sample in a study of identifying expanded T cells in peripheral blood (dated 2019 in TCRdb). The protocol used for the library was the immunoSEQ multiplex PCR assay. As stored in TCRdb, this immuneACCESS dataset retains in-frame rearrangements with V and J assigned. A fraction of the clones does not appear; measured against another copy, unresolved V genes explain less than half of the discrepancy, and the remainder lacks a known reason. This sample gives about 91,000 clones in total; roughly 90% of them show up just once. In total, the top ten clones hold 3.5% to 4.5% of the sample. Input material: blood. The source is a person aged 18 to 75 in good health.

This chain links TRBV9 with TRBJ1-6; maybe TRBD1 (6 bases). CDR3 length: 13 amino acids. Trimming removed 4 bases at V and 16 bases at J, with 18 bases between. CDR1 and CDR2 (germline): SGDLS, YYNGEE. CDR3 in amino acids: CASSPPSGHSLHF. CDR3 nucleotide sequence: TGTGCCAGCAGCCCCCCCTCGGGACACTCTCTCCACTTT.

The sample holds one count of this clone. This CDR3 is CASSPTASNQPQHF. The CDR3 nucleotides read TGTGCCAGCTCCCCGACAGCCTCCAATCAGCCCCAGCATTTT. The V gene is TRBV18, the J gene TRBJ1-5; D perhaps matches TRBD1 (5 bases). This CDR3 has 14 amino acids. V was pared by 6 bases and J by 3 bases, with 12 bases between. Germline V gene data show CDR1 as KGHSH and CDR2 as LQKENI.

The chain recombines TRBV7-6 with TRBJ2-5, with D possibly matching TRBD1 (5 bases). V was clipped by 5 bases and J by 5 bases, with 12 bases between them. The CDR3 has 13 residues. Germline CDR1 and CDR2: SGHVS and FNYEAQ. CDR3: CASSPQGGETQYF. The CDR3 DNA reads TGTGCCAGCAGCCCCCAGGGTGGGGAGACCCAGTACTTC.

This clone appeared a single time. This chain connects TRBV30 to TRBJ1-1; perhaps TRBD1 as D (5 bases). Germline CDR1 and CDR2: GTSNPN and SVGIG (reference sequence). The CDR3 is 15 amino acids. V shed 7 bases and J shed 6 bases, with 24 bases lying between them. The CDR3 region is CAYLGDRIGKSEAFF. The CDR3 coding sequence is TGTGCCTACCTCGGGGACCGCATCGGGAAATCTGAAGCTTTCTTT. Full variable domain (outside the CDR3, taken from reference TRBV30 and TRBJ1-1): SQTIHQWPATLVQPVGSPLSLECTVEGTSNPNLYWYRQAAGRGLQLLFYSVGIGQISSEVPQNLSASRPQDRQFILSSKKLLLSDSGFYLCAYLGDRIGKSEAFFGQGTRLTVV.

This chain connects TRBV28 to TRBJ2-5; either TRBD1 or TRBD2 may fit D (6 bases each). Germline values: CDR1 MDHEN, CDR2 SYDVKM. The V and J ends lost 4 bases and 0 bases respectively, with 21 bases between them. CDR3 size: 18 residues. The CDR3 region is CASSSLSGGGPYQETQYF. The CDR3 DNA follows: TGTGCCAGCAGTTCCCTTAGCGGAGGGGGACCTTACCAAGAGACCCAGTACTTC.

This clone has more than one count but fewer than ten. The chain links TRBV7-2 to TRBJ1-2; no firm D call. CDR1 is SGHTA and CDR2 is FQGNSA in the germline V gene. The V end lost 1 base, the J end lost 8 bases, and 11 bases lay between the germline ends. The length of the CDR3 is 13 residues. CDR3 coding DNA: TGTGCCAGCAGCTTAGTGGAGGGCTACGGCTACACCTTC. Its protein product is CASSLVEGYGYTF.

The chain combines TRBV5-4 with TRBJ1-2; D is unresolved. Germline V gives CDR1 SGHNT, CDR2 YYREEE (reference sequence). The ends were cut back, 0 bases at V and 6 bases at J, with 12 bases in the middle. The CDR3 runs 14 residues. CDR3 sequence (DNA): TGTGCCAGCAGCTTGGCTTTAAGGGTCGATGGCTACACCTTC. This encodes CASSLALRVDGYTF.

The chain links TRBV2 to TRBJ1-6; 11 bases are a match to TRBD1. Germline V gene lookup returns CDR1 SNHLY and CDR2 FYNNEI. This CDR3 is 16 amino acids long. The V segment lost 6 bases and the J segment 6 bases; nucleotides outside the gene matches: 7. Written as DNA, the CDR3 is TGTGCCAGCAGGAGGGACAGGGGGTCGCCTAATTCACCCCTCCACTTT. Translated, it gives CASRRDRGSPNSPLHF.

V is TRBV11-2 and J is TRBJ2-2; unclear D gene. The CDR3 spans 13 residues. The germline gives CDR1 SGHAT, CDR2 FQNNGV. With 1 base removed from V and 6 bases from J, the gap between germline ends came to 6 bases. The CDR3 sequence is CASSLGLSGELFF. The DNA for the CDR3 is TGTGCCAGCAGCTTAGGCCTGTCCGGGGAGCTGTTTTTT. The whole variable domain, remainder taken from reference TRBV11-2 and TRBJ2-2, is EAGVAQSPRYKIIEKRQSVAFWCNPISGHATLYWYQQILGQGPKLLIQFQNNGVVDDSQLPKDRFSAERLKGVDSTLKIQPAKLEDSAVYLCASSLGLSGELFFGEGSRLTVL.

The rearrangement links TRBV5-4 to TRBJ2-3; possibly TRBD1 for D (6 bases). V lost 2 bases and J 4 bases, leaving 11 bases between the germline ends. The germline CDR1 and CDR2 sequences are SGHNT and YYREEE (reference sequence). The CDR3 length is 14 residues. CDR3 nucleotides: TGTGCCAGCAGCTTCGCCAAGGGGGCAGATACGCAGTATTTT. It translates to CASSFAKGADTQYF.

CDR3 sequence: CASSSPSFMSGGRGYTF. Here the CDR3 DNA reads TGTGCCAGCAGCTCACCCTCCTTCATGTCAGGGGGTAGAGGCTACACCTTC. The rearrangement joins TRBV7-2 to TRBJ1-2, with 7 bases aligning to TRBD1. Germline values: CDR1 SGHTA, CDR2 FQGNSA. V shed 4 bases and J 8 bases; nucleotides not matched to a gene: 19. The CDR3 has 17 amino acids.

J is TRBJ2-5 and V is TRBV11-2; a possible D gene is TRBD2 (6 bases). The CDR3 extends over 14 amino acids. Germline-derived CDR1 and CDR2 are SGHAT and FQNNGV. The germline V and J ends were trimmed by 0 bases and 5 bases, with 10 bases remaining between them. The CDR3 DNA is TGTGCCAGCAGCTTAGAGTGGGGGGACGAGACCCAGTACTTC. This translates into CASSLEWGDETQYF.

Details on this clone: Other DNA sequences in the same sample also yield this CDR3. This rearrangement joins TRBV5-1 to TRBJ2-5; either TRBD1 or TRBD2 may fit D (5 bases each). Trimming left V 2 bases short and J 4 bases short, with 9 bases between. The length of the CDR3 is 13 residues. Germline assignment: CDR1 SGHRS and CDR2 YFSETQ. CDR3 DNA: TGCGCCAGCAGCTTAGAGGGGCGAGAGACCCAGTACTTC. This encodes CASSLEGRETQYF. The whole variable domain, remainder taken from reference TRBV5-1 and TRBJ2-5, is KAGVTQTPRYLIKTRGQQVTLSCSPISGHRSVSWYQQTPGQGLQFLFEYFSETQRNKGNFPGRFSGRQFSNSRSEMNVSTLELGDSALYLCASSLEGRETQYFGPGTRLLVL.

This sequence joins TRBV27 and TRBJ2-7; 9 bases agree with TRBD1. V shed 5 bases and J 4 bases; nucleotides not matched to a gene: 6. This CDR3 is 14 amino acids long. CDR1 and CDR2 from the germline V gene are MNHEY and SMNVEV (reference sequence). The CDR3 coding sequence is TGTGCCAGCAGTCAGGGGACAGGGCGATACGAGCAGTACTTC. It yields the protein CASSQGTGRYEQYF.

V and J are TRBV2 and TRBJ2-2; D not resolved. The CDR3 extends over 15 amino acids. Trimming stripped 6 bases from V and 7 bases from J, with 18 bases between. Germline lookup yields CDR1 SNHLY and CDR2 FYNNEI. This CDR3 reads CASRETGPLGGELFF. The CDR3 nucleotides read TGTGCCAGCAGAGAAACGGGCCCCTTGGGCGGGGAGCTGTTTTTT.

The chain combines TRBV6-1 with TRBJ2-5, with D unclear. The DNA end is a closer match to TRBJ2-7, so the J assignment may be wrong. The germline CDR1 and CDR2 sequences are MNHNS and SASEGT. This CDR3 comprises 15 residues. CDR3 sequence: CASSVLKSSLYEQYF. The CDR3 DNA reads TGTGCCAGCAGTGTCCTAAAGAGCAGTCTCTACGAGCAGTACTTC.

The rearrangement links TRBV5-1 to TRBJ1-2; 9 bases align to TRBD1. The V gene's germline CDR1 is SGHRS and CDR2 YFSETQ. The CDR3 runs to 14 residues. V was pared by 2 bases and J by 4 bases, with 3 bases of the junction left unmatched. The CDR3 is CASSLGTGLYGYTF. The CDR3 DNA reads TGCGCCAGCAGCTTAGGGACAGGGCTCTATGGCTACACCTTC.

The chain uses TRBV5-1 and TRBJ2-3; no firm D call. The germline V gene has CDR1 SGHRS and CDR2 YFSETQ. This CDR3 has 14 amino acids. V lost 1 base and J 1 base, leaving 7 bases between the germline ends. CDR3 sequence (DNA): TGCGCCAGCAGCTTGATTGAGGGCACAGATACGCAGTATTTT. It is translated as CASSLIEGTDTQYF.

The rearrangement uses TRBV10-2 and TRBJ1-4, with unresolved D. The CDR3 runs 11 residues. Germline V gene lookup returns CDR1 WSHSY and CDR2 SAAADI. Between the trimmed V and J ends, which lost 6 bases and 9 bases, there was a span of 8 bases. CDR3 sequence reads: CASSHKKKLFF. For the CDR3, the DNA is TGCGCCAGCAGCCACAAAAAAAAACTGTTTTTT.

Only one count was recorded for this clone. The rearrangement joins TRBV28 to TRBJ1-1; D remains ambiguous. V lost 8 bases, J lost 4 bases, and 11 bases lay in between. CDR1 and CDR2 from the germline V gene are MDHEN and SYDVKM. This CDR3 spans 12 amino acids. For the CDR3, the DNA is TGTGCCAGCCGCGACCGGGGCACTGAAGCTTTCTTT. This codes for CASRDRGTEAFF. The full variable domain, with the rest looked up from reference TRBV28 and TRBJ1-1, is DVKVTQSSRYLVKRTGEKVFLECVQDMDHENMFWYRQDPGLGLRLIYFSYDVKMKEKGDIPEGYSVSREKKERFSLILESASTNQTSMYLCASRDRGTEAFFGQGTRLTVV.

The chain recombines TRBV7-3 with TRBJ2-1; D gene ambiguous. This CDR3 comprises 13 residues. The germline V gene encodes CDR1 SGHTA and CDR2 FQGTGA. V shed 5 bases and J shed 5 bases, with 10 bases lying between them. The CDR3 region has the DNA TGTGCCAGCAGCCGACCGCCGAACAATGAGCAGTTCTTC. Its translation: CASSRPPNNEQFF. Full variable domain (remainder filled in from reference TRBV7-3 and TRBJ2-1): GAGVSQTPSNKVTEKGKYVELRCDPISGHTALYWYRQSLGQGPEFLIYFQGTGAADDSGLPNDRFFAVRPEGSVSTLKIQRTERGDSAVYLCASSRPPNNEQFFGPGTRLTVL.

This chain uses TRBV28 with TRBJ1-4; D gene uncertain. V shed 5 bases and J shed 6 bases, with 10 bases lying between them. Germline CDR1 MDHEN, CDR2 SYDVKM. This CDR3 contains 13 residues. The CDR3 DNA follows: TGTGCCAGCAGTCTGTGGGAGGATGAAAAACTGTTTTTT. This codes for CASSLWEDEKLFF.

The rearrangement links TRBV28 to TRBJ2-4; tentative D call: TRBD1 (5 bases). The V end was cut by 3 bases, the J end by 0 bases, with 12 bases between. Germline CDR1 is MDHEN and CDR2 is SYDVKM. The CDR3 runs to 16 residues. In DNA form, the CDR3 reads TGTGCCAGCAGTTTCCGGACACACCTAGCCAAAAACATTCAGTACTTC. It specifies CASSFRTHLAKNIQYF.

The V gene is TRBV9, the J gene TRBJ2-1; D unclear. The CDR3 is 13 amino acids. In germline, CDR1 is SGDLS, CDR2 YYNGEE. The ends were cut back, 0 bases at V and 10 bases at J, with 11 bases in the middle. Here the CDR3 reads CASSVASAGEQFF. In DNA form, the CDR3 reads TGTGCCAGCAGCGTAGCTTCGGCAGGAGAGCAGTTCTTC.

The chain is built from TRBV5-1 and TRBJ2-1; tentative D call: TRBD2 (5 bases). This CDR3 is 14 amino acids long. Germline V gene lookup returns CDR1 SGHRS and CDR2 YFSETQ. The ends were cut back, 6 bases at V and 5 bases at J, with 15 bases in the middle. Here the CDR3 reads CASTTQTGNNEQFF. As DNA, the CDR3 is TGCGCCAGCACCACACAGACGGGAAACAATGAGCAGTTCTTC. Drawing the rest from reference TRBV5-1 and TRBJ2-1, the complete variable domain is KAGVTQTPRYLIKTRGQQVTLSCSPISGHRSVSWYQQTPGQGLQFLFEYFSETQRNKGNFPGRFSGRQFSNSRSEMNVSTLELGDSALYLCASTTQTGNNEQFFGPGTRLTVL.

The chain links TRBV4-1 to TRBJ2-4; 7 nucleotides line up with TRBD2. Germline lookup yields CDR1 MGHRA and CDR2 YSYEKL. With 4 bases clipped from V and 1 base from J, the junction kept 4 bases outside the gene matches. The CDR3 is 15 residues long. CDR3 residues: CASSPIAGAKNIQYF. In nucleotides, the CDR3 is TGCGCCAGCAGCCCTATAGCGGGTGCCAAAAACATTCAGTACTTC.

The rearrangement uses TRBV19 and TRBJ2-7, with 7 bases that match TRBD1. CDR1 and CDR2 from the germline V gene are LNHDA and SQIVND (reference sequence). There are 15 residues in the CDR3. V was pared by 2 bases and J by 2 bases, with 6 bases of the junction left unmatched. CDR3 region: CASSIRGGSPYEQYF. The CDR3 DNA reads as TGTGCCAGTAGTATACGAGGGGGCTCTCCCTACGAGCAGTACTTC.

The chain employs TRBV19 and TRBJ2-1; maybe TRBD2 (6 bases). CDR3 length equals 15 residues. Trimming removed 5 bases at V and 8 bases at J, with 19 bases between. Germline CDR1 is LNHDA and CDR2 is SQIVND (reference sequence). The CDR3 sequence is CASSPIGVGGYEQFF. The CDR3 nucleotides read TGTGCCAGTAGTCCCATCGGGGTGGGGGGTTATGAGCAGTTCTTC.

The CDR3 protein is CASSMALRGIEGGYTF. The DNA of the CDR3 is TGTGCCAGTAGTATGGCCCTAAGGGGTATAGAGGGGGGCTACACCTTC. The V gene is TRBV19, the J gene TRBJ1-2; the D gene is possibly TRBD1 (5 bases). With 3 bases removed from V and 8 bases from J, the gap between germline ends came to 22 bases. The germline V gene encodes CDR1 LNHDA and CDR2 SQIVND (reference sequence). The CDR3 loop spans 16 amino acids.